A single sample is the source of the 20 T cell receptor beta chains below, sequenced in a study of T cell repertoires in cytomegalovirus infection. From the reads, TCRdb called clonotypes with MiXCR, one entry per CDR3 protein. Altogether under 600,000 distinct CDR3 sequences are present, 16% being singletons, with the ten largest covering about 24%. The sequenced sample was CD8+ T cells from PBMCs. The receptors originated from a human donor in good health (CMV status not recorded). Some clones in this sample may be carry-over from other donors' samples.

This clonotype came up a few times. The chain couples TRBV27 to TRBJ1-6; maybe TRBD1 (6 bases). This CDR3 comprises 15 residues. In germline, CDR1 is MNHEY, CDR2 SMNVEV (reference sequence). V lost 5 bases, J lost 1 base, and 9 bases lay in between. CDR3: CASSRGGSYNSPLHF. As DNA, the CDR3 is TGTGCCAGCAGTCGAGGGGGTTCCTATAATTCACCCCTCCACTTT.

In its sample, this clonotype was seen once. J is TRBJ1-1 and V is TRBV27; D remains unclear. The CDR3 is made up of 15 amino acids. Germline CDR1 and CDR2: MNHEY and SMNVEV (reference sequence). The ends were cut back, 5 bases at V and 3 bases at J, with 16 bases in the middle. CDR3 sequence (DNA): TGTGCCAGCAGTCTCAGACTCGGTTGGGACACTGAAGCTTTCTTT. The encoded protein is CASSLRLGWDTEAFF.

V is TRBV4-1 and J is TRBJ1-6; 7 bases are shared with TRBD1. V was clipped by 1 base and J by 7 bases; unmatched bases: 4. CDR1 and CDR2 (germline): MGHRA, YSYEKL. The CDR3 contains 15 residues. Here the CDR3 reads CASSQADRMNSPLHF. The CDR3 DNA reads as TGCGCCAGCAGCCAAGCGGACAGGATGAATTCACCCCTCCACTTT.

This clonotype was counted many times. This chain uses TRBV12-3 or TRBV12-4 with TRBJ1-2; 7 nucleotides match TRBD1. The CDR3 is 15 amino acids. The junction had 13 bases not matched to a gene; V was cut back by 6 bases and J by 6 bases. CDR3 DNA: TGTGCCAGCAGGGCGCCGGGACAGACCAAGGATGGCTACACCTTC. As protein: CASRAPGQTKDGYTF.

This clonotype was seen only a few times. This chain links TRBV25-1 with TRBJ2-1; D not resolved. The CDR3 has 13 amino acids. V shed 6 bases and J shed 3 bases, with 9 bases lying between them. Germline lookup yields CDR1 MGHDK and CDR2 SYGVNS. CDR3 loop: CASRDDYYNEQFF. The CDR3 DNA reads TGTGCCAGCAGGGATGATTACTACAATGAGCAGTTCTTC.

The chain has TRBV5-1 and TRBJ1-1; D gene uncertain. Germline V lookup: CDR1 SGHRS, CDR2 YFSETQ. The CDR3 contains 11 residues. Between the trimmed V and J ends, which lost 3 bases and 9 bases, there was a span of 9 bases. The CDR3 loop reads CASSSGVQAFF. In nucleotides, the CDR3 is TGCGCCAGCAGCTCCGGGGTTCAAGCTTTCTTT.

There are many counts of this clonotype. V and J are TRBV2 and TRBJ1-2; D unresolved. The germline CDR1 and CDR2 sequences are SNHLY and FYNNEI. This CDR3 has 12 amino acids. Trimming shortened V by 10 bases and J by 8 bases, and 17 bases separated the two germline ends. Written as DNA, the CDR3 is TGTGCCACCATCCTTAACAGCTGGGGCTACACCTTC. Translated: CATILNSWGYTF.

This chain joins TRBV3-1 and TRBJ2-7, with 7 bases identical to TRBD2. Germline V gene lookup returns CDR1 LGHDT and CDR2 YNNKEL (reference sequence). The CDR3 extends over 14 amino acids. The junction had 8 bases not matched to a gene; V was cut back by 0 bases and J by 9 bases. CDR3 nucleotides: TGTGCCAGCAGCCAAGAGGCCGCGGGAGAAAGGCAGTACTTC. Translated, it gives CASSQEAAGERQYF.

This clonotype was detected only a few times. The chain joins TRBV10-3 to TRBJ2-7; 9 nucleotides align to TRBD2. J gave up 7 bases and V 0 bases, and 13 bases lay outside the gene matches. Germline CDR1 ENHRY, CDR2 SYGVKD. The CDR3 totals 17 residues. CDR3 residues: CAISESVRVAGVSEQYF. In DNA form, the CDR3 reads TGTGCCATCAGTGAGTCAGTCCGGGTAGCGGGAGTTAGTGAGCAGTACTTC.

The rearrangement uses TRBV6-4 and TRBJ1-2; 8 nucleotides agree with TRBD1. Losses at the gene ends were 2 bases for V and 7 bases for J; bases not matched to a gene: 3. CDR3 length equals 13 residues. CDR1 MRHNA and CDR2 SNTAGT come from the germline V gene. The DNA for the CDR3 is TGTGCCAGCAGTGACGGGACAGGTCGTGGCTACACCTTC. The encoded protein is CASSDGTGRGYTF.

The table lists this clonotype with many counts. The chain couples TRBV7-3 to TRBJ2-7; TRBD2 agrees at 10 bases. Germline lookup yields CDR1 SGHTA and CDR2 FQGTGA. The J segment lost 2 bases and the V segment lost 5 bases, leaving 6 bases of the junction unmatched. There are 15 residues in the CDR3. In DNA, the CDR3 is TGTGCCAGCAGCCCCGGACTAGCGGAGACCTACGAGCAGTACTTC. This sequence encodes CASSPGLAETYEQYF.

J is TRBJ2-3 and V is TRBV9; D might be TRBD2 (6 bases). Trimming took 3 bases from V and 0 from J, leaving 11 bases between them. CDR3 length: 15 amino acids. Looked up from germline, CDR1 is SGDLS and CDR2 is YYNGEE. The CDR3 DNA reads as TGTGCCAGCAGCGGGGGACTTCTAAGCACAGATACGCAGTATTTT. It translates to CASSGGLLSTDTQYF.

There are a few counts of this clonotype. This chain's CDR3 is CASSSTPGLAGVYEQYF. The CDR3 DNA is TGCGCCAGCAGCTCAACTCCGGGACTAGCGGGAGTCTACGAGCAGTACTTC. The chain uses TRBV5-1 and TRBJ2-7; 14 bases map to TRBD2. Germline CDR1 SGHRS, CDR2 YFSETQ. V lost 3 bases and J lost 3; bases outside the gene matches: 8. This CDR3 spans 17 amino acids.

V and J are TRBV7-2 and TRBJ2-3, with TRBD2 matching 9 bases. Per the germline V gene, CDR1 is SGHTA and CDR2 is FQGNSA. This CDR3 is built from 16 residues. The CDR3, as DNA: TGTGACCGCAGCTTAAGGGCGGGGGGGTCCACAGATACGCAGTATTTT. Amino acid sequence: CDRSLRAGGSTDTQYF.

This clonotype was counted a few times. One end of the junction is discordant with germline, which a read error may explain. This chain uses TRBV6-2 or TRBV6-3 with TRBJ1-1; unclear D gene. Germline assignment: CDR1 MNHEY and CDR2 SVGEGT. The CDR3 sequence is 16 residues long. CDR3 nucleotides: TGTGCCAGCAGTTACTCGTCACAGACCATGAACACTGAAGTTTTCTTT. This sequence encodes CASSYSSQTMNTEVFF.

The chain uses TRBV25-1 and TRBJ1-4; D may be TRBD1 (5 bases). This CDR3 spans 13 amino acids. V was cut by 10 bases and J by 4 bases, with 13 bases left in between. Looked up from germline, CDR1 is MGHDK and CDR2 is SYGVNS. As DNA, the CDR3 is TGTGCCACCCTGACAGTGGATAATGAAAAACTGTTTTTT. Amino acid sequence: CATLTVDNEKLFF.

This clonotype was picked up a small number of times. This chain links TRBV24-1 with TRBJ2-1; D possibly corresponds to TRBD1 (5 bases). CDR1 and CDR2 from the germline V gene are KGHDR and SFDVKD. The CDR3 is made up of 20 amino acids. Trimming left V 2 bases short and J 0 bases short, with 22 bases between. CDR3: CATSDWAGLNAANSYNEQFF. The CDR3 DNA follows: TGTGCCACCAGTGATTGGGCAGGGCTCAACGCGGCTAACTCCTACAATGAGCAGTTCTTC.

This clonotype was counted many times. This chain uses TRBV6-1 with TRBJ2-1, with 9 positions matching TRBD2. The J segment lost 2 bases and the V segment lost 10 bases, leaving 6 bases of the junction unmatched. Looked up from germline, CDR1 is MNHNS and CDR2 is SASEGT. The CDR3 is 14 residues long. As DNA, the CDR3 is TGTGCCACCCTCCTAGCGGGGACCTACAATGAGCAGTTCTTC. It yields the protein CATLLAGTYNEQFF.

CDR3 coding DNA: TGTGCCACCAGTGATCCCCGGACAGGGAAGGCCGAGCAGTACTTC. This sequence encodes CATSDPRTGKAEQYF. This chain uses TRBV24-1 with TRBJ2-7; 8 positions match TRBD1. The CDR3 has 15 residues. Germline V lookup: CDR1 KGHDR, CDR2 SFDVKD. V was pared by 3 bases and J by 6 bases, with 9 bases of the junction left unmatched.

As for this clonotype: An end of the junction differs from the germline gene, which may be a read error. This chain connects TRBV14 to TRBJ1-5, with D uncertain. The CDR3 length is 13 residues. CDR1 and CDR2 (germline): SGHDN, FVKESK. CDR3 coding DNA: TGTGCCAGCGGCCAAGATCGTCGGGGGCCCCAGCATTTT. Translation gives CASGQDRRGPQHF.